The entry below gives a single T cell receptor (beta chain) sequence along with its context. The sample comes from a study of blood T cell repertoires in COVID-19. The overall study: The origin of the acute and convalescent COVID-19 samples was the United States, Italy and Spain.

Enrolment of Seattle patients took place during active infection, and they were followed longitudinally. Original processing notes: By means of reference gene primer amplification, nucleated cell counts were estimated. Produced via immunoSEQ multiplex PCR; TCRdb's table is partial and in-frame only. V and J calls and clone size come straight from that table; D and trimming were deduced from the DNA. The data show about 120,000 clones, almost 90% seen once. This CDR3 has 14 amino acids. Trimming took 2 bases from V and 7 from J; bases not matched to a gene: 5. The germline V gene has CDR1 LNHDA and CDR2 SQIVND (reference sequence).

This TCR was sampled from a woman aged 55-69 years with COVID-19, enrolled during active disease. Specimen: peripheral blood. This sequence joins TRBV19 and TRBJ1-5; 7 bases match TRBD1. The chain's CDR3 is CASSINRGGQPQHF. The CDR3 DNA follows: TGTGCCAGTAGTATAAACAGGGGAGGCCAGCCCCAGCATTTT.